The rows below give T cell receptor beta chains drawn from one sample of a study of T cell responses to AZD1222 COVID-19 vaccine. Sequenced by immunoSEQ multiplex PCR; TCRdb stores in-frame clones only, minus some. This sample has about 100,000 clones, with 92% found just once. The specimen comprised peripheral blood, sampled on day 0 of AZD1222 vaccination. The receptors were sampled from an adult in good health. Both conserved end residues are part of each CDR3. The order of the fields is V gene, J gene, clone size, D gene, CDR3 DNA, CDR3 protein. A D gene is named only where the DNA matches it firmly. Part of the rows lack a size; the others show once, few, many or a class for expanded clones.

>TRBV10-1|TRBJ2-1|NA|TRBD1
TGCGCCAGCAGTGACACCGGGACAGGGTCGTACAATGAGCAGTTCTTC
CASSDTGTGSYNEQFF
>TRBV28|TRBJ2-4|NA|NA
TGTGCCAGCAGTCCAAAGGGTCGCGTAGCCAAAAACATTCAGTACTTC
CASSPKGRVAKNIQYF
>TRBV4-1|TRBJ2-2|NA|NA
TGCGCCAGCAGCCAAGAAGAAGGGACCGGGGAGCTGTTTTTT
CASSQEEGTGELFF
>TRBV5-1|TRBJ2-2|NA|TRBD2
TGCGCCAGCAGCTTGGCCGGGAGGGCGACCGGGGAGCTGTTTTTT
CASSLAGRATGELFF
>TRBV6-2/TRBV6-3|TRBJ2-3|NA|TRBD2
TGTGCCAGCAGCTATACTAGCGGGAGAACGCAGTATTTT
CASSYTSGRTQYF
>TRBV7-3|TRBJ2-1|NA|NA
TGTGCCAGCAGCCGGACAGGGCCCAGCGGGAGTTATGAGCAGTTCTTC
CASSRTGPSGSYEQFF
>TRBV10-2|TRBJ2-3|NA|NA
TGCGCCAGCAGTGAGGTCGGGAGAGGTGATACGCAGTATTTT
CASSEVGRGDTQYF
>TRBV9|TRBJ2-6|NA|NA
TGTGCCAGCAGCGAACCGGGAGTCTCTGGGGCCAACGTCCTGACTTTC
CASSEPGVSGANVLTF
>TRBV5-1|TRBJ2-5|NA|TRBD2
TGCGCCAGCAGCCCCCTGGGGCGCGGCGGGAGAATCCAAGAGACCCAGTACTTC
CASSPLGRGGRIQETQYF
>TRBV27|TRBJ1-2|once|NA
TGTGCCAGCAGTTTTCTCGGGACGTCTAACTATGGCTACACCTTC
CASSFLGTSNYGYTF
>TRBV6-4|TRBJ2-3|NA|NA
TGTGCCACAAATCTGTGTACGCAGTATTTT
CATNLCTQYF
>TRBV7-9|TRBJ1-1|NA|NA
TGTGCCAGCAGCGGTTTGAACACTGAAGCTTTCTTT
CASSGLNTEAFF
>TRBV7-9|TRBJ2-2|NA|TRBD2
TGTGCCAGCAGCCTCCCTTGGCGGGAGGAAAAGACCGGGGAGCTGTTTTTT
CASSLPWREEKTGELFF
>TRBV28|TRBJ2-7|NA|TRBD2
TGTGCCAGCAGCCCCCACCGACTAGCGGGGACCTACGAGCAGTACTTC
CASSPHRLAGTYEQYF
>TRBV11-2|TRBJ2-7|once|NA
TGTGCCAGCAGCCTAGAGGGGCGGGGTTCCTACGAGCAGTACTTC
CASSLEGRGSYEQYF
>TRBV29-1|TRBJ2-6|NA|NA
TGCAGCGTAATATCAGACGCTGGGGCCAACGTCCTGACTTTC
CSVISDAGANVLTF
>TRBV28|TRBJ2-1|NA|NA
TGTGCCAGCACCCGTTCGAGGGGGTTCTTCAATGAGCAGTTCTTC
CASTRSRGFFNEQFF
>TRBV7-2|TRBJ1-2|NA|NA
TGTGCCAGCAGCTTAGCCTCCAGGGGATTCGGTGGCTACACCTTC
CASSLASRGFGGYTF
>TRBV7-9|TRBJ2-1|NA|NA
TGTGCCAGCAGCTTAGGACAATCTTACAATGAGCAGTTCTTC
CASSLGQSYNEQFF
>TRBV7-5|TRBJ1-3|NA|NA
TGTGTCAGAAGCTTAGTCGGGGGGCCGAGGAGGCGAAACACCATATATTTT
CVRSLVGGPRRRNTIYF
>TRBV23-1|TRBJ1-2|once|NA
TGCGCCAGCAGTCAAGAGGTTAGGGGTAAGGGCTATGGCTACACCTTC
CASSQEVRGKGYGYTF
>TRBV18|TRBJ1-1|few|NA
TGTGCCAGCTCACCGAGGAGGGGGGCAGGTACTGAAGCTTTCTTT
CASSPRRGAGTEAFF
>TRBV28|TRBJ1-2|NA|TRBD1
TGTGCCAGCAGTCCCGCGGACAGGGCCGACTATGGCTACACCTTC
CASSPADRADYGYTF
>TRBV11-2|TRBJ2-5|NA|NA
TGTGCCAGCAGCTTAAGGGGTAACTTCGATCTGAATCCCAAAGAGACCCAGTACTTC
CASSLRGNFDLNPKETQYF
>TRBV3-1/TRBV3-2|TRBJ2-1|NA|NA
TGTGCCAGCAGCCCCGGTTGGGGCCGATTGGGGTACAATGAGCAGTTCTTC
CASSPGWGRLGYNEQFF
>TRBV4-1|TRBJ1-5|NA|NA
TGCGCCAGCAGCCAAGATGGGGGTTCGGGCCAGCCCCAGCATTTT
CASSQDGGSGQPQHF
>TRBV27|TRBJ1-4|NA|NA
TGTGCCAGCAGTTTAAAAGTCACGAGGGGCGCCGATGAAAAACTGTTTTTT
CASSLKVTRGADEKLFF
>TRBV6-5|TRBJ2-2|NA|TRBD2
TGTGCCAGCACCGGAGTCGGGAGGGCCCCCGGGGAGCTGTTTTTT
CASTGVGRAPGELFF
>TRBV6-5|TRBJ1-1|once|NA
TGTGCCAGCAGTTACCTGGCCAGTGACGCTGAAGCTTTCTTT
CASSYLASDAEAFF
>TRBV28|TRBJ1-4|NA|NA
TGTGCCAGCAGGGAAAGGACCGCAACTAATGAAAAACTGTTTTTT
CASRERTATNEKLFF
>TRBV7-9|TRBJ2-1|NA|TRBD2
TGTGCCAGCAGCCGGGGGGAGAATGATGAGCAGTTCTTC
CASSRGENDEQFF